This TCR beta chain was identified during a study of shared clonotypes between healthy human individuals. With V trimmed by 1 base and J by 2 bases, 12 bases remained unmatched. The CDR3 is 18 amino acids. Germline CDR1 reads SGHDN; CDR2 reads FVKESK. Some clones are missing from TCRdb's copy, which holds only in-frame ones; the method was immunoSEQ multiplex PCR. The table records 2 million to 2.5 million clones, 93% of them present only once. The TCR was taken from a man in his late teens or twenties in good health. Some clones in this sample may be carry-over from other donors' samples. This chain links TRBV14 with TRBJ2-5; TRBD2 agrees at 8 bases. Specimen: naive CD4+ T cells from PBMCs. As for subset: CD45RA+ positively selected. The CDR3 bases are TGTGCCAGCAGCCAAGGGAACCTAGCGGGTAGGGGGCAAGAGACCCAGTACTTC. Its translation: CASSQGNLAGRGQETQYF.